Listed below are T cell receptor beta chains from one sample, sequenced in a study of Graves' ophthalmopathy and Graves' hyperthyroidism. Via MiXCR, TCRdb re-called the multiplex PCR reads, giving one row per CDR3 protein. The sample shows 400,000 to 450,000 distinct CDR3 sequences, over 20% of them seen only once. Sample: peripheral blood. These receptors were obtained from a woman aged 18-35 years with stable Graves' hyperthyroidism. Each CDR3 is given with its conserved first and last residue. The D gene is left open where the match is weak. Some rows mark clone size as missing; the rest say once, few, many or name a class of expanded clone.

j_call: TRBJ1-6
d_call: .
v_call: TRBV11-2
clone_size: many
cdr3_aa: CASSLAAYNSPLHF
cdr3_nt: TGTGCCAGCAGCTTAGCGGCGTATAATTCACCCCTCCACTTT

j_call: TRBJ2-2
d_call: TRBD1
v_call: TRBV20-1
clone_size: many
cdr3_aa: CSAKGQGSTGELFF
cdr3_nt: TGCAGTGCTAAGGGACAGGGTTCCACCGGGGAGCTGTTTTTT

j_call: TRBJ2-5
d_call: .
v_call: TRBV6-5
clone_size: .
cdr3_aa: CASRYSYQETQYF
cdr3_nt: TGTGCCAGCAGATACTCGTACCAAGAGACCCAGTACTTC

j_call: TRBJ2-7
d_call: .
v_call: TRBV7-4
clone_size: many
cdr3_aa: CASSLTARGGEQYF
cdr3_nt: TGTGCCAGCAGCTTAACGGCCAGGGGAGGCGAGCAGTACTTC

j_call: TRBJ2-2
d_call: .
v_call: TRBV11-2
clone_size: few
cdr3_aa: CASSLDRAGTGELFF
cdr3_nt: TGTGCCAGCAGCTTAGACAGGGCGGGTACCGGGGAGCTGTTTTTT

j_call: TRBJ2-5
d_call: TRBD2
v_call: TRBV19
clone_size: many
cdr3_aa: CASSIRTSGREETQYF
cdr3_nt: TGTGCCAGTAGTATACGGACTAGCGGACGCGAAGAGACCCAGTACTTC

j_call: TRBJ2-7
d_call: .
v_call: TRBV28
clone_size: many
cdr3_aa: CASSTSGDWLFYEQYF
cdr3_nt: TGTGCCAGCAGCACCTCAGGGGACTGGCTCTTTTACGAGCAGTACTTC

j_call: TRBJ2-7
d_call: TRBD1
v_call: TRBV27
clone_size: .
cdr3_aa: CSSSPTGGYEQYF
cdr3_nt: TGTTCCAGCAGTCCGACAGGGGGGTACGAGCAGTACTTC

j_call: TRBJ2-7
d_call: .
v_call: TRBV12-3/TRBV12-4
clone_size: once
cdr3_aa: CASSWTGLAYEQYF
cdr3_nt: TGTGCCAGCAGTTGGACCGGGCTAGCCTACGAGCAGTACTTC

j_call: TRBJ1-1
d_call: .
v_call: TRBV20-1
clone_size: many
cdr3_aa: CSASGLTEAFF
cdr3_nt: TGCAGTGCGTCGGGGCTGACTGAAGCTTTCTTT

j_call: TRBJ2-7
d_call: TRBD1
v_call: TRBV6-2/TRBV6-3
clone_size: many
cdr3_aa: CASSFGTGGVSYEQYF
cdr3_nt: TGTGCCAGCAGCTTTGGGACAGGGGGCGTGAGTTACGAGCAGTACTTC

j_call: TRBJ2-5
d_call: .
v_call: TRBV6-1
clone_size: .
cdr3_aa: CASSEVIQETQYF
cdr3_nt: TGTGCCAGCAGTGAAGTAATCCAAGAGACCCAGTACTTC

j_call: TRBJ2-5
d_call: .
v_call: TRBV19
clone_size: many
cdr3_aa: CASSKRLWETQYF
cdr3_nt: TGTGCCAGTAGTAAACGACTATGGGAGACCCAGTACTTC

j_call: TRBJ2-4
d_call: TRBD2
v_call: TRBV6-5
clone_size: many
cdr3_aa: CASSTSGRSNIQYF
cdr3_nt: TGTGCCAGCAGTACTAGCGGGAGATCGAACATTCAGTACTTC

j_call: TRBJ2-5
d_call: TRBD2
v_call: TRBV24-1
clone_size: many
cdr3_aa: CATSDYLAGTSQETQYF
cdr3_nt: TGTGCCACCAGTGACTACCTAGCGGGAACTTCCCAAGAGACCCAGTACTTC

j_call: TRBJ2-7
d_call: .
v_call: TRBV28
clone_size: many
cdr3_aa: CASMPNIRHSYEQYF
cdr3_nt: TGTGCCAGCATGCCCAACATCAGACACTCCTACGAGCAGTACTTC

j_call: TRBJ1-2
d_call: .
v_call: TRBV6-1
clone_size: many
cdr3_aa: CASSGPRANYGYTF
cdr3_nt: TGTGCCAGCAGCGGACCGAGAGCTAACTATGGCTACACCTTC

j_call: TRBJ1-2
d_call: TRBD1
v_call: TRBV19
clone_size: .
cdr3_aa: CASTQDRGNYGYTF
cdr3_nt: TGTGCCAGTACTCAGGACAGGGGGAACTATGGCTACACCTTC

j_call: TRBJ2-2
d_call: .
v_call: TRBV10-3
clone_size: many
cdr3_aa: CAISVLDEAGELFF
cdr3_nt: TGTGCCATCAGTGTACTAGATGAGGCCGGGGAGCTGTTTTTT

j_call: TRBJ2-5
d_call: .
v_call: TRBV7-6
clone_size: few
cdr3_aa: CASSPEGLVPQETQYF
cdr3_nt: TGTGCCAGCAGCCCCGAGGGGTTGGTCCCCCAAGAGACCCAGTACTTC

j_call: TRBJ2-4
d_call: TRBD2
v_call: TRBV11-2
clone_size: many
cdr3_aa: CASSSSTSGRIQYF
cdr3_nt: TGTGCCAGCAGCTCCAGTACTAGCGGGAGGATTCAGTACTTC

j_call: TRBJ1-5
d_call: TRBD1
v_call: TRBV5-1
clone_size: many
cdr3_aa: CASSWDRNQPQHF
cdr3_nt: TGCGCCAGCAGCTGGGACAGGAATCAGCCCCAGCATTTT

j_call: TRBJ1-1
d_call: TRBD1
v_call: TRBV12-3/TRBV12-4
clone_size: once
cdr3_aa: CASSPLDRGLRTEAFF
cdr3_nt: TGTGCCAGCAGTCCTTTGGACAGGGGGCTACGCACTGAAGCTTTCTTT

j_call: TRBJ2-5
d_call: TRBD2
v_call: TRBV29-1
clone_size: many
cdr3_aa: CSVDLRGLAGVETQYF
cdr3_nt: TGCAGCGTTGATCTGCGGGGACTAGCGGGGGTTGAGACCCAGTACTTC

j_call: TRBJ2-2
d_call: .
v_call: TRBV20-1
clone_size: .
cdr3_aa: CSAKGAGELFF
cdr3_nt: TGCAGTGCTAAAGGGGCCGGGGAGCTGTTTTTT

j_call: TRBJ2-7
d_call: TRBD2
v_call: TRBV6-5
clone_size: many
cdr3_aa: CASSYGAGALYSYEQYF
cdr3_nt: TGTGCCAGCAGTTACGGTGCGGGAGCTCTATACTCCTACGAGCAGTACTTC

j_call: TRBJ1-2
d_call: .
v_call: TRBV29-1
clone_size: .
cdr3_aa: CSVETPGGYTF
cdr3_nt: TGCAGCGTTGAGACCCCCGGCGGCTACACCTTC

j_call: TRBJ2-5
d_call: TRBD1
v_call: TRBV7-2
clone_size: many
cdr3_aa: CASSLGGQLRETQYF
cdr3_nt: TGTGCCAGCAGCTTAGGGGGACAGCTTCGGGAGACCCAGTACTTC

j_call: TRBJ2-7
d_call: TRBD2
v_call: TRBV11-1
clone_size: many
cdr3_aa: CASSLAGGTSGMSYEQYF
cdr3_nt: TGTGCCAGCAGCTTAGCGGGTGGGACTAGCGGGATGTCCTACGAGCAGTACTTC

j_call: TRBJ1-5
d_call: .
v_call: TRBV10-3
clone_size: many
cdr3_aa: CAISDAGGNQPQHF
cdr3_nt: TGTGCCATCAGTGACGCAGGGGGCAATCAGCCCCAGCATTTT

j_call: TRBJ2-7
d_call: TRBD2
v_call: TRBV7-2
clone_size: many
cdr3_aa: CASSPPHSLAGGVEYF
cdr3_nt: TGTGCCAGCAGCCCACCTCATTCCCTAGCGGGAGGGGTTGAGTACTTC

j_call: TRBJ1-1
d_call: TRBD1
v_call: TRBV29-1
clone_size: .
cdr3_aa: CSVPGQRNTEAFF
cdr3_nt: TGCAGCGTCCCGGGACAGCGGAACACTGAAGCTTTCTTT

j_call: TRBJ2-7
d_call: TRBD1
v_call: TRBV20-1
clone_size: many
cdr3_aa: CSAPSGQGFHEQYF
cdr3_nt: TGCAGTGCCCCCTCCGGACAGGGTTTCCACGAGCAGTACTTC

j_call: TRBJ1-3
d_call: .
v_call: TRBV20-1
clone_size: many
cdr3_aa: CSAWAGMRNTIYF
cdr3_nt: TGCAGTGCGTGGGCGGGGATGAGAAACACCATATATTTT

j_call: TRBJ2-7
d_call: TRBD1
v_call: TRBV5-5
clone_size: many
cdr3_aa: CASNPPGQSYEQYF
cdr3_nt: TGTGCCAGCAACCCTCCGGGACAGAGCTACGAGCAGTACTTC

j_call: TRBJ2-7
d_call: TRBD2
v_call: TRBV20-1
clone_size: .
cdr3_aa: CSAMGLAGLYEQYF
cdr3_nt: TGCAGTGCTATGGGACTAGCGGGACTCTACGAGCAGTACTTC

j_call: TRBJ2-7
d_call: .
v_call: TRBV28
clone_size: many
cdr3_aa: CASSFDRLLSYEQYF
cdr3_nt: TGTGCCAGCAGTTTCGACAGATTACTCTCCTACGAGCAGTACTTC

j_call: TRBJ1-5
d_call: .
v_call: TRBV20-1
clone_size: many
cdr3_aa: CSAYASGSNQPQHF
cdr3_nt: TGCAGTGCTTACGCCTCGGGGAGCAATCAGCCCCAGCATTTT

j_call: TRBJ2-7
d_call: .
v_call: TRBV7-2
clone_size: many
cdr3_aa: CASSLGGKYEQYF
cdr3_nt: TGTGCCAGCAGCTTAGGAGGGAAGTACGAGCAGTACTTC

j_call: TRBJ1-2
d_call: .
v_call: TRBV3-1
clone_size: .
cdr3_aa: CASSQDLLGDGYTF
cdr3_nt: TGTGCCAGCAGCCAAGACCTCCTGGGGGACGGCTACACCTTC

j_call: TRBJ1-1
d_call: .
v_call: TRBV5-1
clone_size: many
cdr3_aa: CASSLVSSGRGTEAFF
cdr3_nt: TGCGCCAGCAGCTTGGTCAGTTCGGGCCGGGGAACTGAAGCTTTCTTT

j_call: TRBJ1-1
d_call: .
v_call: TRBV18
clone_size: .
cdr3_aa: CASSLTERVEAFF
cdr3_nt: TGTGCCAGCTCCCTGACTGAGCGGGTTGAAGCTTTCTTT

j_call: TRBJ1-2
d_call: .
v_call: TRBV5-1
clone_size: .
cdr3_aa: CASSPEAVGGYTF
cdr3_nt: TGCGCCAGCAGCCCGGAGGCCGTTGGAGGCTACACCTTC

j_call: TRBJ2-5
d_call: TRBD2
v_call: TRBV7-9
clone_size: many
cdr3_aa: CASSFRLAGVRETQYF
cdr3_nt: TGTGCCAGCAGCTTTAGACTAGCGGGAGTGCGAGAGACCCAGTACTTC

j_call: TRBJ1-1
d_call: .
v_call: TRBV6-5
clone_size: many
cdr3_aa: CASSWLRGFSGTEAFF
cdr3_nt: TGTGCCAGCAGTTGGTTGCGGGGTTTTTCGGGCACTGAAGCTTTCTTT

j_call: TRBJ1-3
d_call: .
v_call: TRBV29-1
clone_size: many
cdr3_aa: CSVSGTGSGNTIYF
cdr3_nt: TGCAGCGTGTCCGGGACGGGCTCTGGAAACACCATATATTTT

j_call: TRBJ2-7
d_call: TRBD2
v_call: TRBV12-3/TRBV12-4
clone_size: many
cdr3_aa: CASSLLAGNEQYF
cdr3_nt: TGTGCCAGCAGTTTACTAGCGGGAAACGAGCAGTACTTC

j_call: TRBJ1-1
d_call: TRBD1
v_call: TRBV20-1
clone_size: many
cdr3_aa: CSGKTGGGEAFF
cdr3_nt: TGCAGTGGAAAGACAGGGGGCGGTGAAGCTTTCTTT

j_call: TRBJ2-5
d_call: TRBD1
v_call: TRBV18
clone_size: many
cdr3_aa: CASSQGARETQYF
cdr3_nt: TGTGCCAGCTCACAGGGGGCAAGAGAGACCCAGTACTTC

j_call: TRBJ2-7
d_call: .
v_call: TRBV28
clone_size: .
cdr3_aa: CANSLSGGSLF
cdr3_nt: TGTGCCAACAGTTTGTCAGGGGGGTCCCTATTC

j_call: TRBJ1-1
d_call: TRBD1
v_call: TRBV7-2
clone_size: many
cdr3_aa: CASSFDRGITEAFF
cdr3_nt: TGTGCCAGCAGCTTCGACAGGGGGATCACTGAAGCTTTCTTT